The clone carrying this T cell receptor (beta chain) was observed a handful of times. What it binds is not known. This record belongs to a study of T-cell reconstitution after alpha-beta-depleted transplantation in children. Unique molecular identifiers were incorporated into the prepared TCRbeta library. TCRdb re-called the PCR reads through MiXCR, storing one row per CDR3 protein. Found here are about 420,000 distinct CDR3 sequences, around 15% of them singletons; the top ten hold less than 30%. V gave up 3 bases and J gave up 10 bases, with 11 bases separating them. Germline V gene sequence: CDR1 SGHDT, CDR2 YYEEEE. This CDR3 comprises 12 residues. Points from the study as a whole: Reportedly, alpha-beta T cells present about two months post-transplant originated from several hundred expanded clones of graft origin.

V and J are TRBV5-6 and TRBJ2-1, with D unclear. Material: PBMCs, mostly from graft donor cells, obtained 360 days after TCRalphabeta/CD19-depleted stem cell transplant. This receptor was obtained from a boy under two years old who had a stem cell transplant for Wiskott-Aldrich syndrome, so the T cells may come from the graft donor. DNA of the CDR3: TGTGCCAGCAGCTACCTAGGTGACGAGCAGTTCTTC. It translates to CASSYLGDEQFF.